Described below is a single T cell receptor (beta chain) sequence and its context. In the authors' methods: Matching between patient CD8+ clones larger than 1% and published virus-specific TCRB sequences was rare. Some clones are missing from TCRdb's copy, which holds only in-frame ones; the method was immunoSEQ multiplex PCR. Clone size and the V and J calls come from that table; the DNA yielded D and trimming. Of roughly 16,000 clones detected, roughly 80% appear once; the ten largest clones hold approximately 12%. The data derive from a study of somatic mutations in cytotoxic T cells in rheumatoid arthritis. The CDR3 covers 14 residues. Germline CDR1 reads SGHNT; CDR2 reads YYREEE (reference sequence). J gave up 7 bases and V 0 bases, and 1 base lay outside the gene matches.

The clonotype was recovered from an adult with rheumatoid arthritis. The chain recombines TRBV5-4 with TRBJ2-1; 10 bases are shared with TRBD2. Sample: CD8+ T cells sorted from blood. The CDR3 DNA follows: TGTGCCAGCAGCTTGGAGGGACTAGCGAATGAGCAGTTCTTC. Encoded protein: CASSLEGLANEQFF.